Listed below are T cell receptor beta chains from one sample, sequenced in a study of cytomegalovirus exposure and HLA in healthy donors. The data were produced by immunoSEQ multiplex PCR, yet TCRdb's version contains in-frame clones alone and is incomplete. The data contain 150,000 to 200,000 clones, 60% to 80% of them singletons. The sequencing sample was made of PBMCs. These receptor sequences come from a female donor in good health and CMV-seronegative. Both conserved end residues are part of each CDR3. The D gene is left open where the match is weak. Rows give clone size only sometimes, using once, few, many, or a class for an expanded clone.

CDR3 protein: CASSPEAEAFF
CDR3 DNA: TGTGCCAGCTCACCAGAGGCAGAAGCTTTCTTT
J gene: TRBJ1-1
V gene: TRBV18
clone size: .
D gene: .

CDR3 protein: CASSIVGRGLAGDTDTQYF
CDR3 DNA: TGTGCCAGTAGTATAGTTGGGAGGGGACTAGCGGGGGACACAGATACGCAGTATTTT
J gene: TRBJ2-3
V gene: TRBV19
clone size: few
D gene: TRBD2

CDR3 protein: CASSEEGAAGNTIYF
CDR3 DNA: TGTGCCAGCAGTGAAGAGGGGGCTGCGGGAAACACCATATATTTT
J gene: TRBJ1-3
V gene: TRBV6-1
clone size: .
D gene: TRBD1

CDR3 protein: CASSQERRDTQYF
CDR3 DNA: TGCGCCAGCAGCCAAGAACGGAGAGATACGCAGTATTTT
J gene: TRBJ2-3
V gene: TRBV4-3
clone size: few
D gene: .

CDR3 protein: CASSVRDNANTGELFF
CDR3 DNA: TGTGCCAGCAGCGTTAGGGACAACGCGAACACCGGGGAGCTGTTTTTT
J gene: TRBJ2-2
V gene: TRBV9
clone size: .
D gene: .

CDR3 protein: CASSLEASGGSYEQYF
CDR3 DNA: TGCGCCAGCAGCTTGGAGGCTAGCGGGGGGTCCTACGAGCAGTACTTC
J gene: TRBJ2-7
V gene: TRBV5-1
clone size: .
D gene: TRBD2

CDR3 protein: CASSFFRRDTGELFF
CDR3 DNA: TGTGCCAGCAGTTTTTTCCGCAGGGACACCGGGGAGCTGTTTTTT
J gene: TRBJ2-2
V gene: TRBV27
clone size: .
D gene: .

CDR3 protein: CASSVDTSGSTQYF
CDR3 DNA: TGTGCCAGCAGCGTAGATACTAGCGGGAGCACGCAGTATTTT
J gene: TRBJ2-3
V gene: TRBV9
clone size: once
D gene: TRBD2

CDR3 protein: CATSRDRGLAGTETQYF
CDR3 DNA: TGTGCCACCAGCAGAGATCGCGGACTAGCGGGAACAGAGACCCAGTACTTC
J gene: TRBJ2-5
V gene: TRBV15
clone size: once
D gene: TRBD2

CDR3 protein: CSVEDGDSVPRGNIQYF
CDR3 DNA: TGCAGCGTTGAAGACGGCGATTCAGTGCCTCGAGGAAACATTCAGTACTTC
J gene: TRBJ2-4
V gene: TRBV29-1
clone size: .
D gene: .

CDR3 protein: CASSIPSTDTQYF
CDR3 DNA: TGTGCCAGTAGTATTCCTAGCACAGATACGCAGTATTTT
J gene: TRBJ2-3
V gene: TRBV19
clone size: .
D gene: .

CDR3 protein: CASSPRQGYNEQYF
CDR3 DNA: TGTGCCAGCAGTCCTCGGCAGGGGTATAACGAGCAGTACTTC
J gene: TRBJ2-7
V gene: TRBV6-6
clone size: .
D gene: .

CDR3 protein: CSAEAPGQPYEQYF
CDR3 DNA: TGCAGCGCCGAAGCGCCGGGACAACCCTACGAGCAGTACTTC
J gene: TRBJ2-7
V gene: TRBV29-1
clone size: .
D gene: .

CDR3 protein: CASTPNGGGNYGYTF
CDR3 DNA: TGTGCCAGCACCCCCAATGGGGGAGGTAACTATGGCTACACCTTC
J gene: TRBJ1-2
V gene: TRBV7-2
clone size: .
D gene: .

CDR3 protein: CASSQDGLAGGFNEQFF
CDR3 DNA: TGTGCCAGCAGCCAAGATGGGCTAGCGGGGGGGTTCAATGAGCAGTTCTTC
J gene: TRBJ2-1
V gene: TRBV4-2
clone size: .
D gene: TRBD2

CDR3 protein: CASRATGGSGEQFF
CDR3 DNA: TGTGCCAGTAGGGCGACAGGGGGCTCGGGTGAGCAGTTCTTC
J gene: TRBJ2-1
V gene: TRBV19
clone size: few
D gene: TRBD1

CDR3 protein: CASSLNQGQDEQYF
CDR3 DNA: TGTGCCAGCAGTTTAAACCAGGGCCAGGACGAGCAGTACTTC
J gene: TRBJ2-7
V gene: TRBV27
clone size: .
D gene: .

CDR3 protein: CASSLITVEKLFF
CDR3 DNA: TGTGCCAGCAGCTTAATTACGGTTGAAAAACTGTTTTTT
J gene: TRBJ1-4
V gene: TRBV11-2
clone size: .
D gene: .

CDR3 protein: CASSLGDWTSRETQYF
CDR3 DNA: TGTGCCAGCAGCTTGGGTGACTGGACATCCCGAGAGACCCAGTACTTC
J gene: TRBJ2-5
V gene: TRBV5-4
clone size: .
D gene: .

CDR3 protein: CASSLGVYADRGYEQYF
CDR3 DNA: TGTGCCAGCAGCTTAGGAGTGTATGCGGACAGGGGCTACGAGCAGTACTTC
J gene: TRBJ2-7
V gene: TRBV11-2
clone size: .
D gene: TRBD1

CDR3 protein: CASSVVLAGGEQYF
CDR3 DNA: TGTGCCAGCAGCGTAGTACTAGCGGGAGGGGAGCAGTACTTC
J gene: TRBJ2-7
V gene: TRBV9
clone size: .
D gene: TRBD2

CDR3 protein: CASSLLTGTDYNSPLHF
CDR3 DNA: TGCGCCAGCAGCTTGCTTACCGGGACAGATTATAATTCACCCCTCCACTTT
J gene: TRBJ1-6
V gene: TRBV5-1
clone size: .
D gene: TRBD1

CDR3 protein: CASSPWEGWTEAFF
CDR3 DNA: TGCGCCAGCAGCCCCTGGGAGGGTTGGACTGAAGCTTTCTTT
J gene: TRBJ1-1
V gene: TRBV5-1
clone size: .
D gene: .

CDR3 protein: CASRLQGANYGYTF
CDR3 DNA: TGTGCCAGCAGACTACAGGGGGCTAACTATGGCTACACCTTC
J gene: TRBJ1-2
V gene: TRBV28
clone size: .
D gene: TRBD1

CDR3 protein: CASSYRHPGGAFF
CDR3 DNA: TGTGCCAGCAGTTATCGGCACCCGGGAGGAGCTTTCTTT
J gene: TRBJ1-1
V gene: TRBV6-5
clone size: .
D gene: .

CDR3 protein: CAISEGTLAGSDTQYF
CDR3 DNA: TGTGCCATCAGTGAGGGGACTCTAGCGGGGTCAGATACGCAGTATTTT
J gene: TRBJ2-3
V gene: TRBV10-3
clone size: few
D gene: TRBD2

CDR3 protein: CASSQVPGYNEQFF
CDR3 DNA: TGCGCCAGCAGCCAAGTCCCAGGGTACAATGAGCAGTTCTTC
J gene: TRBJ2-1
V gene: TRBV4-3
clone size: .
D gene: .

CDR3 protein: CASSYASGGASDTQYF
CDR3 DNA: TGTGCCAGCAGCTATGCTAGCGGGGGGGCCTCAGATACGCAGTATTTT
J gene: TRBJ2-3
V gene: TRBV7-2
clone size: .
D gene: TRBD2

CDR3 protein: CASSLINGVDTQYF
CDR3 DNA: TGTGCCAGCAGCTTAATCAACGGTGTAGATACGCAGTATTTT
J gene: TRBJ2-3
V gene: TRBV7-3
clone size: .
D gene: .

CDR3 protein: CASRSAGQRGNTIYF
CDR3 DNA: TGTGCCAGCAGATCCGCGGGACAGCGAGGAAACACCATATATTTT
J gene: TRBJ1-3
V gene: TRBV7-8
clone size: .
D gene: TRBD1

CDR3 protein: CASSEVGTVNSPLHF
CDR3 DNA: TGTGCCAGCAGTGAGGTGGGGACAGTTAATTCACCCCTCCACTTT
J gene: TRBJ1-6
V gene: TRBV25-1
clone size: .
D gene: TRBD1

CDR3 protein: CASSQRTGTGAQKLFF
CDR3 DNA: TGCGCCAGCAGCCAACGAACCGGGACAGGGGCTCAGAAACTGTTTTTT
J gene: TRBJ1-4
V gene: TRBV4-3
clone size: few
D gene: TRBD1

CDR3 protein: CASTGGAEETQYF
CDR3 DNA: TGTGCCAGCACCGGAGGGGCGGAAGAGACCCAGTACTTC
J gene: TRBJ2-5
V gene: TRBV9
clone size: .
D gene: .

CDR3 protein: CATRQGVNQPQHF
CDR3 DNA: TGTGCCACCAGACAGGGAGTCAATCAGCCCCAGCATTTT
J gene: TRBJ1-5
V gene: TRBV6-6
clone size: .
D gene: TRBD1

CDR3 protein: CASTDRVTRGFSTEAFF
CDR3 DNA: TGTGCCAGCACCGACCGGGTAACCCGGGGGTTTAGCACTGAAGCTTTCTTT
J gene: TRBJ1-1
V gene: TRBV5-4
clone size: .
D gene: .

CDR3 protein: CASSLIDRVGTGELFF
CDR3 DNA: TGTGCCAGCTCACTTATCGACAGGGTCGGCACCGGGGAGCTGTTTTTT
J gene: TRBJ2-2
V gene: TRBV18
clone size: .
D gene: TRBD1

CDR3 protein: CASSPQSSGGAIQETQYF
CDR3 DNA: TGTGCCAGCAGCCCCCAAAGTAGCGGGGGGGCAATACAAGAGACCCAGTACTTC
J gene: TRBJ2-5
V gene: TRBV7-2
clone size: .
D gene: TRBD2

CDR3 protein: CATTRRRGGSYNEQFF
CDR3 DNA: TGTGCCACCACGCGGCGGCGGGGGGGCTCCTACAATGAGCAGTTCTTC
J gene: TRBJ2-1
V gene: TRBV15
clone size: few
D gene: TRBD2

CDR3 protein: CASSIGDTDTQYF
CDR3 DNA: TGTGCCAGTAGTATCGGGGATACAGATACGCAGTATTTT
J gene: TRBJ2-3
V gene: TRBV19
clone size: .
D gene: .

CDR3 protein: CASSPSGGNSYEQYF
CDR3 DNA: TGTGCCAGCTCACCAAGTGGCGGTAACTCCTACGAGCAGTACTTC
J gene: TRBJ2-7
V gene: TRBV18
clone size: .
D gene: .

CDR3 protein: CASSPVPYGYTF
CDR3 DNA: TGTGCCAGCAGCCCAGTACCCTATGGCTACACCTTC
J gene: TRBJ1-2
V gene: TRBV11-2
clone size: .
D gene: .

CDR3 protein: CASSLDPLGSGTEAFF
CDR3 DNA: TGTGCCAGCAGCTTGGATCCGTTAGGCTCGGGCACTGAAGCTTTCTTT
J gene: TRBJ1-1
V gene: TRBV7-3
clone size: .
D gene: .

CDR3 protein: CASSQQGAQGYGYTF
CDR3 DNA: TGTGCCAGCAGCCAACAGGGGGCGCAGGGCTATGGCTACACCTTC
J gene: TRBJ1-2
V gene: TRBV6-5
clone size: once
D gene: TRBD1

CDR3 protein: CASSVQPDTQYF
CDR3 DNA: TGTGCCAGCAGTGTACAGCCAGATACGCAGTATTTT
J gene: TRBJ2-3
V gene: TRBV2
clone size: .
D gene: .

CDR3 protein: CASSRAGGPAGELFF
CDR3 DNA: TGTGCCAGCAGCCGAGCGGGAGGGCCAGCCGGGGAGCTGTTTTTT
J gene: TRBJ2-2
V gene: TRBV7-9
clone size: .
D gene: TRBD2

CDR3 protein: CASSIMRGELFF
CDR3 DNA: TGTGCCAGTAGTATTATGCGCGGGGAGCTGTTTTTT
J gene: TRBJ2-2
V gene: TRBV19
clone size: .
D gene: .

CDR3 protein: CASSYRGGLADTQYF
CDR3 DNA: TGTGCCAGCAGTTACCGGGGGGGCCTGGCAGATACGCAGTATTTT
J gene: TRBJ2-3
V gene: TRBV6-5
clone size: .
D gene: TRBD2

CDR3 protein: CASSEIQGPGQFF
CDR3 DNA: TGTGCCAGCAGTGAAATCCAGGGCCCAGGGCAGTTCTTC
J gene: TRBJ2-1
V gene: TRBV6-1
clone size: many
D gene: .

CDR3 protein: CASSLSTGGETQYF
CDR3 DNA: TGTGCCAGCAGTTTATCGACAGGGGGAGAGACCCAGTACTTC
J gene: TRBJ2-5
V gene: TRBV28
clone size: .
D gene: TRBD1

CDR3 protein: CASSSSWTGGNQPQHF
CDR3 DNA: TGTGCCAGCAGTTCCTCTTGGACAGGGGGCAATCAGCCCCAGCATTTT
J gene: TRBJ1-5
V gene: TRBV28
clone size: .
D gene: TRBD1

CDR3 protein: CASSPRVAGEYNEQFF
CDR3 DNA: TGTGCCAGCAGCCCCCGGGTAGCGGGGGAGTACAATGAGCAGTTCTTC
J gene: TRBJ2-1
V gene: TRBV5-4
clone size: .
D gene: TRBD2

CDR3 protein: CASRGTSGTDTQYF
CDR3 DNA: TGTGCCAGCAGGGGGACTAGCGGCACAGATACGCAGTATTTT
J gene: TRBJ2-3
V gene: TRBV2
clone size: few
D gene: TRBD2

CDR3 protein: CASSLGGSLEPQHF
CDR3 DNA: TGTGCCAGCAGTCTTGGCGGGTCTTTGGAGCCCCAGCATTTT
J gene: TRBJ1-5
V gene: TRBV27
clone size: .
D gene: .

CDR3 protein: CASSSSSTSGGAYNEQFF
CDR3 DNA: TGTGCCAGCAGTTCCTCCTCGACTAGCGGGGGGGCCTACAATGAGCAGTTCTTC
J gene: TRBJ2-1
V gene: TRBV28
clone size: .
D gene: TRBD2

CDR3 protein: CASSLEGLSYNEQFF
CDR3 DNA: TGTGCCAGCAGTCTCGAGGGCCTCTCCTACAATGAGCAGTTCTTC
J gene: TRBJ2-1
V gene: TRBV11-2
clone size: few
D gene: .

CDR3 protein: CASSWDRNTEAFF
CDR3 DNA: TGTGCCAGCAGTTGGGACAGGAACACTGAAGCTTTCTTT
J gene: TRBJ1-1
V gene: TRBV7-3
clone size: .
D gene: TRBD1

CDR3 protein: CASAGGRGATEAFF
CDR3 DNA: TGTGCCTCAGCCGGAGGCAGGGGAGCCACTGAAGCTTTCTTT
J gene: TRBJ1-1
V gene: TRBV7-2
clone size: few
D gene: .